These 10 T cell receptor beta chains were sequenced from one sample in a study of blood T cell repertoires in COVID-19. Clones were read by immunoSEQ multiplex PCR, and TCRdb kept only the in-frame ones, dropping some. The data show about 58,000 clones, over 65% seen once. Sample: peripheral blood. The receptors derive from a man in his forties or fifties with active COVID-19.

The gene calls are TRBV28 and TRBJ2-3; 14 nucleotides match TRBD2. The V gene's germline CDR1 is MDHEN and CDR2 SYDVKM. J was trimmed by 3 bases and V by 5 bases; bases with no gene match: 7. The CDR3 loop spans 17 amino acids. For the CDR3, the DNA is TGTGCCAGCAGTCCTGGACTAGCGGGAGGAAGGACAGATACGCAGTATTTT. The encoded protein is CASSPGLAGGRTDTQYF.

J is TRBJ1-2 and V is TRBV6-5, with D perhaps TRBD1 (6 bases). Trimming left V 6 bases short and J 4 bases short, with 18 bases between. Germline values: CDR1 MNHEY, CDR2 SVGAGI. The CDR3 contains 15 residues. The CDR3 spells CASRSTGGAGYGYTF. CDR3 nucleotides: TGTGCCAGCAGGTCCACGGGGGGCGCCGGCTATGGCTACACCTTC.

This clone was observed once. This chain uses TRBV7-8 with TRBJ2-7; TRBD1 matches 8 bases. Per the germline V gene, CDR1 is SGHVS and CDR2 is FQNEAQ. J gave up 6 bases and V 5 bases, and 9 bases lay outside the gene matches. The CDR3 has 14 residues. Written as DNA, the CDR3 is TGTGCCAGCAGCCAACGACAGGGGACGGGCGAGCAGTACTTC. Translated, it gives CASSQRQGTGEQYF.

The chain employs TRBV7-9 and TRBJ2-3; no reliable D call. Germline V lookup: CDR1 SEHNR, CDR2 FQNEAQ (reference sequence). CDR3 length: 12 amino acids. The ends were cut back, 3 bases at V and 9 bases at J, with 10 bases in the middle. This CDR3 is CASSFAGSTQYF. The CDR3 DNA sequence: TGTGCCAGCAGCTTCGCTGGTAGCACGCAGTATTTT.

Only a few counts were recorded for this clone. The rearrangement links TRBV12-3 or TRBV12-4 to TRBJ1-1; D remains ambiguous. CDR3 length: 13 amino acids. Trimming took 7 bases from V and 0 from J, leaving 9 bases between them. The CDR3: CASTPQVNTEAFF. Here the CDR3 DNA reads TGTGCCAGCACTCCTCAGGTGAACACTGAAGCTTTCTTT.

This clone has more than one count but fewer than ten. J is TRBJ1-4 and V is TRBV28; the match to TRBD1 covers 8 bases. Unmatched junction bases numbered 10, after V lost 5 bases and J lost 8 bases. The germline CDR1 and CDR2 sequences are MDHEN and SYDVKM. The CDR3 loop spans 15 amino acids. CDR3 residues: CASSPPTGGQEKLFF. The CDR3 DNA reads TGTGCCAGCAGTCCCCCAACAGGGGGGCAGGAAAAACTGTTTTTT. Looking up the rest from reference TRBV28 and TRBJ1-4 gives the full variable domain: DVKVTQSSRYLVKRTGEKVFLECVQDMDHENMFWYRQDPGLGLRLIYFSYDVKMKEKGDIPEGYSVSREKKERFSLILESASTNQTSMYLCASSPPTGGQEKLFFGSGTQLSVL.

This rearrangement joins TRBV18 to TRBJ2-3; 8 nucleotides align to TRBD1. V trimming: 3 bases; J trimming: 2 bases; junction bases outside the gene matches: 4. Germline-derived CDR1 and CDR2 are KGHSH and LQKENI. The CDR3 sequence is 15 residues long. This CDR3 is CASSPRDRNTDTQYF. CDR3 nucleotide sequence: TGTGCCAGCTCACCCAGGGACAGGAACACAGATACGCAGTATTTT.

In DNA form, the CDR3 reads TGTGCCAGTAGTATTTTCGGGACAGGGGGCGCGGGGAACACTGAAGCTTTCTTT. Its protein is CASSIFGTGGAGNTEAFF. The chain carries TRBV19 and TRBJ1-1; TRBD1 matches 12 bases. V lost 3 bases to trimming and J lost 1 base; unmatched junction nucleotides: 9. Per the germline V gene, CDR1 is LNHDA and CDR2 is SQIVND (reference sequence). CDR3 size: 18 residues.

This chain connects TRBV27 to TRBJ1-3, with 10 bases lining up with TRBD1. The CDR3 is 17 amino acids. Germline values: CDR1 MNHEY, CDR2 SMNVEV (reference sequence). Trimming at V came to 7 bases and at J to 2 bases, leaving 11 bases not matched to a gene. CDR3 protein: CASKKQTGTGAGNTIYF. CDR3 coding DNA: TGTGCCAGCAAAAAACAAACCGGGACAGGGGCTGGAAACACCATATATTTT.

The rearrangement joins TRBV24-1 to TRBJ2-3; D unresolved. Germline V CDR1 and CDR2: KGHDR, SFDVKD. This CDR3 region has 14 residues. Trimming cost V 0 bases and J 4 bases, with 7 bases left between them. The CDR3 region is CATSDLGGPDTQYF. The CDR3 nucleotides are TGTGCCACCAGTGATTTGGGCGGCCCAGATACGCAGTATTTT.